This paragraph reports one T cell receptor beta chain. Its antigen is unknown. As encoded in the germline V gene, CDR1 is SGHRS while CDR2 is YFSETQ. From its cysteine to its phenylalanine, the CDR3 spans 12 amino acids. The protein alone is recorded here. The data derive from a study of T cells expressing NK-cell markers (TCRdb year 2020). About the study as a whole: Three sorted T-cell subsets (CD3+CD56+NKG2C+, CD3+CD56+NKG2C- and CD3+CD56-NKG2C+) from several donors had their TCR beta-chain repertoires profiled. Among the eight sequenced donors, seven were HCMV-seropositive and one was HCMV-seronegative. The study sequenced eight donors, all healthy volunteers chosen at random: three men and five women. Illumina HiSeq 2000/2500, MiSeq or NextSeq was used to sequence libraries as 2 x 150 bp reads.

The run used an Illumina HiSeq 2000. 5'RACE template switching, by which a universal primer site and unique molecular identifiers were added, was used to make TCR beta cDNA libraries. cDNA synthesis was primed from the TCR beta constant segment and was followed by two successive PCR amplification steps. The source study handled its data this way. Reads were demultiplexed and grouped by UMI with MIGEC, and clonotypes were assembled and quantified with MiTCR. Only TCR cDNA sequences supported by at least two reads were kept to exclude erroneous sequences. The tcR package was used for downstream repertoire analysis, with clonotypes matched between fractions based on CDR3 nucleotide sequence plus V segment. Antigen specificity was annotated against VDJdb with VDJmatch, allowing one amino acid substitution in CDR3. Once TCRdb had reprocessed the reads, it stored one entry per CDR3 protein sequence and supplied no DNA. TCRdb's processing, not the study's, gives the V and J calls here. The data table for this sample lists 550,000 to 600,000 distinct CDR3 sequences. The ten largest account for about 3.6% of the sample.

A commercial ELISA kit detecting HCMV-specific IgG in serum was used to determine HCMV serostatus. Peripheral blood mononuclear cells were isolated from blood by Ficoll density gradient centrifugation. Broader findings and caveats from the paper: In about 6 donors, the dominant CD3+CD56+NKG2C+ clonotypes were found to rank among the top 10 CD8+ clonotypes and to make up roughly 1.0-7.5% of CD8+ T cells. It remained unclear whether the expanded NKG2C-expressing T cell clones were specific for HCMV antigens. Those dominant clonotypes were again the most abundant among CD3+CD56-NKG2C+ cells in a few donors, at about 25-60.1%.

The source material was blood T cells: a sorted CD56 or NKG2C T cell subset, CD4+ or CD8+ T cells, or bulk PBMC T cells (not recorded which). This TCR came from a man between 18 and 35 years old in good health. Donor details come from another sample of the same person, matched by shared clones. This sequence uses TRBV5-1 and TRBJ2-1. For the CDR3, the sequence is CASSQETGEQFF.